What follows is one T cell receptor beta chain and its context. Its binding antigen is unknown. Base quality data are lacking; no much larger clone is found one base away. What the time point label conveys for this sample: blood 4 weeks post-SBRT, at nephrectomy. What this sample's treatment or condition label stands for: 15 Gy SBRT to primary tumor, nephrectomy 4 weeks later. The samples were drawn from a clinical trial, where primary renal cell carcinomas were treated with 15 Gy of stereotactic body radiation therapy and then removed by nephrectomy 4 weeks afterward. Serial peripheral blood from radiation-treated patients was sampled at baseline, 2 weeks and 4 weeks after SBRT to track tumor-enriched clonotypes. Every patient's renal cell carcinoma showed clear cell pathology. The QIAamp DNA Blood Mini Kit (Qiagen) was used to prepare genomic DNA for TCR sequencing. Samples were included in the analyses only if all quality control checks were passed.

The data stem from a study of radiation and T cells in renal cell carcinoma (dated by TCRdb to about 2020). Notes on the research overall: In total, about 50 samples, comprising some 25 tumors and approximately 27 peripheral blood samples, were subjected to TCR beta sequencing. A total of 3.5 million to 4.5 million unique CDR3 nucleotide sequences, encoding roughly 3,000,000 unique CDR3 amino acid sequences, were found across all 50 or so samples. The final blood draw took place at 4 weeks after radiation, the same time as nephrectomy.

TCR beta libraries were generated from genomic DNA with the immunoSEQ kit, following the manufacturer's recommendations. Library preparation used a first multiplex PCR with proprietary primers, then a second PCR adding unique barcodes, with bead cleanups after each round. A positive control reaction and a negative control reaction, both provided in the kit, were run with every batch of samples. The final libraries were assessed on an Agilent 4200 TapeStation D1000 ScreenTape, pooled by volume, and quantified by qPCR. Sequencing was performed on an Illumina NextSeq500 with a MidOutput 150-cycle cartridge, and 156 Read1 and 15 Index1 cycles were run with kit custom primers. The pooled library was loaded at about 0.96 pM, and approximately 18% PhiX control was spiked in. The authors processed their data as follows. Vendor-processed data were analyzed in R, and a clonotype was defined as all T cells sharing the same CDR3 nucleotide sequence. In the clone abundance analyses, frequencies in each sample were normalized to that sample's 10,000 most abundant clones. Public T cell clones, which averaged fewer than five per sample, were removed prior to analysis. An abundance difference of at least 32-fold between compartments was the criterion for calling clonotypes tumor-enriched or baseline blood-enriched. A beta-binomial differential abundance model was used to identify clonotypes that were expanded or contracted between blood time points. The Baroni-Urbani and Buser coefficient was used to measure tumor-blood repertoire similarity, and groups were compared with two-tailed Wilcoxon tests in R. What TCRdb holds here is the immuneACCESS table cut down to in-frame rearrangements. Part of the clones is not present; checked against another copy, under half of the missing clones reflect an unresolved V gene, and the others are unexplained. V and J calls and clone size are given by that table; D and trimming were obtained from the DNA. The table for this sample lists 130,000 to 150,000 clones; less than 90% of them were counted only once. Less than 20% of the sample comes from the top ten.

The V end gives up 4 bases and the J end 3 bases, leaving 15 bases in the junction not matched to a gene. Inclusive of the bounding cysteine and phenylalanine, the CDR3 is 17 residues long. The retained sequence is limited to the CDR3, 51 bases, with the frame set at the first base. The germline V gene supplies CDR1 SGHDT and CDR2 YYEEEE. Overall results and qualifications from the work: In blood, the top tumor clonotypes increased from baseline to 2 weeks after radiation and then shrank by 4 weeks, which suggests a temporary expansion of tumor-resident clones. With a single-armed trial design, the study had no way to address how radiation dose or scheduling affects the TCR repertoire. Because no pretreatment tumor biopsies were available, whether clonotypes were present in the tumor at baseline could not be determined. Blood repertoire dynamics were not followed beyond 4 weeks after treatment.

The sequence derives from a woman aged 45 to 65 with renal cell carcinoma. Here the sequenced sample was blood, taken from a patient whose treatment included radiotherapy and nephrectomy. Recombination joined TRBV5-6 with TRBJ1-1; 7 middle bases align to TRBD1. The CDR3 sequence is CASSLRRTGTRYTEAFF. The DNA sequence is given as TGTGCCAGCAGCCTCAGACGGACAGGTACGAGGTACACTGAAGCTTTCTTT.